Below, one T cell receptor beta chain is given with its context. Assay used: immunoSEQ multiplex PCR; TCRdb lists only in-frame clones, some missing. The sample has around 150,000 clones, approximately 84% seen once. Germline CDR1 is LGHDT and CDR2 is YNNKEL (reference sequence). The germline V and J ends were trimmed by 1 base and 9 bases, with 13 bases remaining between them. The CDR3 has 13 amino acids. This entry comes from a study of blood T cell repertoires in COVID-19. The overall study: Sites in the United States, Italy and Spain provided acute and convalescent COVID-19 samples. PBMCs, B-cell-depleted T cells, or T cells were the source of the cDNA or gDNA that made up the material.

Individuals aged roughly 18 to 90 years were recruited from 24 US areas. Participants had their cohort set by participant-reported clinical history. J is TRBJ2-7 and V is TRBV3-1 (or the pseudogene TRBV3-2), with a tentative D call TRBD2 (5 bases). Sequenced input: PBMCs or T cells enriched from blood (not recorded which). This clonotype was obtained from a woman between 50 and 59 years old with acute COVID-19. The CDR3 region is CASSQGGRAGQYF. In DNA, the CDR3 is TGTGCCAGCAGCCAAGGAGGGCGGGCAGGGCAGTACTTC.